A few counts support the clone carrying this T cell receptor beta chain. Using its own MiXCR run on the RT-PCR reads, TCRdb lists one record per CDR3 protein. The sample has 650,000 to 800,000 distinct CDR3 sequences; 11% to 15% are singletons. Sequencing was done on a sample of memory CD4+ T cells from blood. The TCR sequence derives from a female donor in good health, serving as a healthy control.

As DNA, the CDR3 is TGCGCCAGCAGCTCTGGGGATCGGGGAGCCACAGATACGCAGTATTTT. The encoded protein is CASSSGDRGATDTQYF. The V gene is TRBV5-1, the J gene TRBJ2-3; the D gene is possibly TRBD2 (5 bases). With 3 bases removed from V and 2 bases from J, the gap between germline ends came to 16 bases. The CDR3 runs 16 residues. CDR1 is SGHRS, CDR2 YFSETQ, per germline. Filled out from reference TRBV5-1 and TRBJ2-3, the complete variable domain reads KAGVTQTPRYLIKTRGQQVTLSCSPISGHRSVSWYQQTPGQGLQFLFEYFSETQRNKGNFPGRFSGRQFSNSRSEMNVSTLELGDSALYLCASSSGDRGATDTQYFGPGTRLTVL.